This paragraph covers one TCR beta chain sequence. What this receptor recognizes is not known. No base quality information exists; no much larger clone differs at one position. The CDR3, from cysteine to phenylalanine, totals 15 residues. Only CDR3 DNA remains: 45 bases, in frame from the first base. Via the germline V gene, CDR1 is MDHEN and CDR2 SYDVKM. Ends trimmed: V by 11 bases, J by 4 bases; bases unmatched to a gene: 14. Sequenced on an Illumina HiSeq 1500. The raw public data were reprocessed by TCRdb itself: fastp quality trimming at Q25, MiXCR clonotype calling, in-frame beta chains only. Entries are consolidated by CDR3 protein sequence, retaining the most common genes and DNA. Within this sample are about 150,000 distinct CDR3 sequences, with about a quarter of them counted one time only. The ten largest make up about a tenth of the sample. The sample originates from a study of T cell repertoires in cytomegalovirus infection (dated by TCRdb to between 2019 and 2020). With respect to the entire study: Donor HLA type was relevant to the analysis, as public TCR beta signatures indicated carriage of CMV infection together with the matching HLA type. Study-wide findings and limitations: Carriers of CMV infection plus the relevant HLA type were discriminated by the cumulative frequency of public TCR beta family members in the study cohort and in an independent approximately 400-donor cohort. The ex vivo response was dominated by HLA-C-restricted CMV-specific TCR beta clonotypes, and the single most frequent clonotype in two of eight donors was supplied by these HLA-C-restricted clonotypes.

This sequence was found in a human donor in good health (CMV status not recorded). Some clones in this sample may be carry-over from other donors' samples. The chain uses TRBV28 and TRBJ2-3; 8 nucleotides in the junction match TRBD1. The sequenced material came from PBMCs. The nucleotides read TGTGCCTCCGAGGGCCAGGACAGGGCCGCAGATACGCAGTATTTT. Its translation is CASEGQDRAADTQYF. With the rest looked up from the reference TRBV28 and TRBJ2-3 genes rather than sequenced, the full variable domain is DVKVTQSSRYLVKRTGEKVFLECVQDMDHENMFWYRQDPGLGLRLIYFSYDVKMKEKGDIPEGYSVSREKKERFSLILESASTNQTSMYLCASEGQDRAADTQYFGPGTRLTVL.